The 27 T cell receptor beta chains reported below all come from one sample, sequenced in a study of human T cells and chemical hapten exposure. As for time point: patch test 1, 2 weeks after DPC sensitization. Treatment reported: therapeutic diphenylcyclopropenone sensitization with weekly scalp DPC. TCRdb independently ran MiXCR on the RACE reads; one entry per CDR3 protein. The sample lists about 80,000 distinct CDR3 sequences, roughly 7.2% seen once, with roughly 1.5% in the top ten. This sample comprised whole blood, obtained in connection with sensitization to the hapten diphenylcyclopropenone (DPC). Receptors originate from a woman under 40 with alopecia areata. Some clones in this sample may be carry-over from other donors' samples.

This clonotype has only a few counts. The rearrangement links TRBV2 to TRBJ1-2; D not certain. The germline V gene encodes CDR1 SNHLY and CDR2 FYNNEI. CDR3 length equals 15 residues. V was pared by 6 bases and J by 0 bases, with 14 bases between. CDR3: CASRKTATTNYGYTF. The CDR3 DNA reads TGTGCCAGCAGAAAAACAGCGACGACTAACTATGGCTACACCTTC.

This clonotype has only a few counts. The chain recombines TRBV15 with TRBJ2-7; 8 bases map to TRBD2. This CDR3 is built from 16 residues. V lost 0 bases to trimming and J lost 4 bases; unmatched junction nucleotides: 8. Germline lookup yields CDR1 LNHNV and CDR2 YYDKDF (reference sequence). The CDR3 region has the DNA TGTGCCACCAGCAGAGATCTCAGCGGGGGTTTGTACGAGCAGTACTTC. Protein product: CATSRDLSGGLYEQYF. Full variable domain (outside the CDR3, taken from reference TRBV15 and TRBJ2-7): DAMVIQNPRYQVTQFGKPVTLSCSQTLNHNVMYWYQQKSSQAPKLLFHYYDKDFNNEADTPDNFQSRRPNTSFCFLDIRSPGLGDTAMYLCATSRDLSGGLYEQYFGPGTRLTVT.

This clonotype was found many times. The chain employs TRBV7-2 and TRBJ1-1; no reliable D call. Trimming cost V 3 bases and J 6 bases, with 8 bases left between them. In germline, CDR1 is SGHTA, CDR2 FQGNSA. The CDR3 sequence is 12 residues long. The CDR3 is CASSFGGPEAFF. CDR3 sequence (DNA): TGTGCCAGCAGCTTCGGCGGGCCTGAAGCTTTCTTT.

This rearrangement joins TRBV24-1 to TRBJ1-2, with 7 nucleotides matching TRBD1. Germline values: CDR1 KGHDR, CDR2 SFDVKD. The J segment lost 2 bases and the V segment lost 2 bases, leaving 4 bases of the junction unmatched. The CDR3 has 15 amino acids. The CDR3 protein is CATSDSKQGNYGYTF. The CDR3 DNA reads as TGTGCCACCAGTGATTCGAAACAGGGGAACTATGGCTACACCTTC.

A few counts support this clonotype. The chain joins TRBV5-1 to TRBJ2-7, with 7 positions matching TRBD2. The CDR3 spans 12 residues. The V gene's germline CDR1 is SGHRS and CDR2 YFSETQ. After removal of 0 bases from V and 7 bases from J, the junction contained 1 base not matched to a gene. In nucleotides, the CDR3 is TGCGCCAGCAGCTTGGAGGGAGGGGAGCAGTACTTC. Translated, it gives CASSLEGGEQYF.

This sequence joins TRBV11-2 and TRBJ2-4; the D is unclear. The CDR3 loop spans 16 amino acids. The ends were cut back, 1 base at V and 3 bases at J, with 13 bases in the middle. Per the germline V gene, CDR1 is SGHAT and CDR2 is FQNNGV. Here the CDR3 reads CASSLGEGPYKNIQYF. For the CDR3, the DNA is TGTGCCAGCAGCTTAGGAGAAGGGCCTTACAAAAACATTCAGTACTTC. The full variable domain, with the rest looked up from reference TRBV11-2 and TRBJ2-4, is EAGVAQSPRYKIIEKRQSVAFWCNPISGHATLYWYQQILGQGPKLLIQFQNNGVVDDSQLPKDRFSAERLKGVDSTLKIQPAKLEDSAVYLCASSLGEGPYKNIQYFGAGTRLSVL.

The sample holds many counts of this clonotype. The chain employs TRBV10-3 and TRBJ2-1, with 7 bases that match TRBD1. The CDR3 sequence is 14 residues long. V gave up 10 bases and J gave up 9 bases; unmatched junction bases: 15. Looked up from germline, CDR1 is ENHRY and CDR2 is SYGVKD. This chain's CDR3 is CATKFTDRPSEQFF. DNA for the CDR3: TGTGCCACCAAATTCACGGACAGGCCAAGTGAGCAGTTCTTC.

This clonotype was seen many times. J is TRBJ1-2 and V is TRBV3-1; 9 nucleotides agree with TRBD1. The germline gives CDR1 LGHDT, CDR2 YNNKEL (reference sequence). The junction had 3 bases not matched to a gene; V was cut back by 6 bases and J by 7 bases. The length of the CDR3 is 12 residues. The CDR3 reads CASSQQGAGYTF. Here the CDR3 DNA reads TGTGCCAGCAGTCAACAGGGGGCTGGCTACACCTTC.

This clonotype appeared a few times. The CDR3 region is CASSQELGQALNTEAFF. The CDR3 coding sequence is TGTGCCAGCAGCCAAGAGTTGGGACAGGCCTTGAACACTGAAGCTTTCTTT. The V gene is TRBV4-2, the J gene TRBJ1-1; 8 nucleotides align to TRBD1. This CDR3 contains 17 residues. V was pared by 0 bases and J by 0 bases, with 6 bases of the junction left unmatched. Germline V gene lookup returns CDR1 LGHNA and CDR2 YNFKEQ.

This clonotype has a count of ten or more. DNA of the CDR3: TGTGCCAGCAGCGTAGGGACTAGCGGGGGGATGTACCAAGAGACCCAGTACTTC. This encodes CASSVGTSGGMYQETQYF. The chain uses TRBV9 and TRBJ2-5, with 14 nucleotides matching TRBD2. The CDR3 runs 18 residues. Losses at the gene ends were 0 bases for V and 0 bases for J; bases not matched to a gene: 4. CDR1 is SGDLS, CDR2 YYNGEE, per germline.

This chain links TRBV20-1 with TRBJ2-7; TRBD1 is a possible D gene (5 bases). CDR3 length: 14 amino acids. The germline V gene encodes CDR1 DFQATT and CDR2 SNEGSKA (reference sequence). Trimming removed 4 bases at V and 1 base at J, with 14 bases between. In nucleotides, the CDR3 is TGCAGTGCTACCTTGCTGGCAGGGTCCTACGAGCAGTACTTC. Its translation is CSATLLAGSYEQYF.

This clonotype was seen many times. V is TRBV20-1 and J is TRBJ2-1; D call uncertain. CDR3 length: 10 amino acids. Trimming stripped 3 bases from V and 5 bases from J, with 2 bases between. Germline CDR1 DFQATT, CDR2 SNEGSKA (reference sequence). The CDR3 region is CSASDNEQFF. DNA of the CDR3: TGCAGTGCTAGTGACAATGAGCAGTTCTTC.

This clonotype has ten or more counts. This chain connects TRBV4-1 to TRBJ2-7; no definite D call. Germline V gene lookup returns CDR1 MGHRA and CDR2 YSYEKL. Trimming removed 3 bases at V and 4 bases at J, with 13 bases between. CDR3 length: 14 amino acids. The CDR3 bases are TGCGCCAGCAGCCATCACACGACCGAATACGAGCAGTACTTC. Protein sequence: CASSHHTTEYEQYF.

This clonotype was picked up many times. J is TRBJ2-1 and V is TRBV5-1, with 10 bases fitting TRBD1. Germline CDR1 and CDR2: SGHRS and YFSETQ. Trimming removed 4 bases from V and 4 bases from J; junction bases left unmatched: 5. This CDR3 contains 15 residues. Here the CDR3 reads CASSLRDRGYNEQFF. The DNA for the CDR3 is TGCGCCAGCAGCCTCCGGGACAGGGGATACAATGAGCAGTTCTTC.

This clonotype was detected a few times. The CDR3 spells CASSYTWEGPDTQYF. The CDR3 DNA is TGTGCCAGCAGTTATACCTGGGAAGGTCCAGATACGCAGTATTTT. The V and J genes are TRBV6-6 and TRBJ2-3; D call uncertain. CDR1 is MNHNY, CDR2 SVGAGI, per germline (reference sequence). V lost 3 bases, J lost 4 bases, and 14 bases lay in between. The CDR3 is 15 amino acids.

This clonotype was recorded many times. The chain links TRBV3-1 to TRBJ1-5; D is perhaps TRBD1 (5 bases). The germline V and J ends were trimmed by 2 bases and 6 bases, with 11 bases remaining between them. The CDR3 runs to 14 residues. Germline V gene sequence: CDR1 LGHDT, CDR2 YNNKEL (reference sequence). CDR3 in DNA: TGTGCCAGCAGCCAACAGGGCAGCGCTCAGCCCCAGCATTTT. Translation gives CASSQQGSAQPQHF.

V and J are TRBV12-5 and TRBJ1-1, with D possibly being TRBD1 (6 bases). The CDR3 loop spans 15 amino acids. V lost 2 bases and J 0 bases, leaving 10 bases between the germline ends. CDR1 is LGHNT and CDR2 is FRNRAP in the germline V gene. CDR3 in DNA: TGTGCTAGTGGTTTGTTGGGGGACATGAACACTGAAGCTTTCTTT. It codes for CASGLLGDMNTEAFF.

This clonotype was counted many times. The CDR3 nucleotides are TGTGCCATCAGTGAGTCCGATAGGGGCATTTCTGGGGCCAACGTCCTGACTTTC. It yields the protein CAISESDRGISGANVLTF. This sequence joins TRBV10-3 and TRBJ2-6, with D possibly matching TRBD1 (5 bases). Germline V lookup: CDR1 ENHRY, CDR2 SYGVKD. V dropped 0 bases and J dropped 1 base, with 13 bases sitting between them. The CDR3 contains 18 residues.

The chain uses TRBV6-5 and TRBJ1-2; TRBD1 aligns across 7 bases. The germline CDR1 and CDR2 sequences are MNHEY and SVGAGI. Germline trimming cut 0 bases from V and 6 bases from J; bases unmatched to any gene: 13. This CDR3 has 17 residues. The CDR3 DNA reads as TGTGCCAGCAGTTACTCGATAGCTGGGACAGCGAGGGATGGCTACACCTTC. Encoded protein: CASSYSIAGTARDGYTF.

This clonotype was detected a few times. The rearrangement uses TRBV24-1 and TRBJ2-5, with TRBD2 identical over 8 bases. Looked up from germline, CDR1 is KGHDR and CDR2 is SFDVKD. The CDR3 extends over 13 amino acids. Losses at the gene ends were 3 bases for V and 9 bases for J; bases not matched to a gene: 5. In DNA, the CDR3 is TGTGCCACCAGTGATGGTAGCGGGGAGGCCCAGTACTTC. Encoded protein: CATSDGSGEAQYF.

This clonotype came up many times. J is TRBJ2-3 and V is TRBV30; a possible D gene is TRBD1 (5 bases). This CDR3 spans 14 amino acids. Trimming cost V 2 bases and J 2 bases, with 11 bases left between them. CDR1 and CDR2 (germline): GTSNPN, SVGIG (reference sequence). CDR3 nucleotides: TGTGCCTGGAGTCAGGGCAGGGACACAGATACGCAGTATTTT. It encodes CAWSQGRDTDTQYF.

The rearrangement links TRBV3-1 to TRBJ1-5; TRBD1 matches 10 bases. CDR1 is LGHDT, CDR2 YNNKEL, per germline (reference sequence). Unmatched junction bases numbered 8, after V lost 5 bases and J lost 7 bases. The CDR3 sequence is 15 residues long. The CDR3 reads CASSSGTGVGQPQHF. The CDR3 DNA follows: TGTGCCAGCAGCTCCGGGACAGGGGTCGGGCAGCCCCAGCATTTT.

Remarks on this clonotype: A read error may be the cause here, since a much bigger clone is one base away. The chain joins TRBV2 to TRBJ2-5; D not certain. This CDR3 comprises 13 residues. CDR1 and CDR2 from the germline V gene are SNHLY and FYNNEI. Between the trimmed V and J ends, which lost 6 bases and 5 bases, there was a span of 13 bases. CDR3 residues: CASRTWTKETQYF. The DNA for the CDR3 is TGTGCCAGCAGGACCTGGACGAAGGAGACCCAGTACTTC.

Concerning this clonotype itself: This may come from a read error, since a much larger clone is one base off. CDR3 coding DNA: TGTGCCAGCAGTCCAGGACAGGGAAGGGCCCTCAACTTT. Its translation is CASSPGQGRALNF. V usage is TRBV2 and J usage is TRBJ1-6, with 8 bases lining up with TRBD1. Germline values: CDR1 SNHLY, CDR2 FYNNEI. This CDR3 has 13 amino acids.

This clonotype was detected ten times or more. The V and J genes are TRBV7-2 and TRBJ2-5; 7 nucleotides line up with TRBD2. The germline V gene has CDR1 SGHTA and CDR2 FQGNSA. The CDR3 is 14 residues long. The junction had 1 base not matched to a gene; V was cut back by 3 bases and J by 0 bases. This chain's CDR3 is CASSFGTNQETQYF. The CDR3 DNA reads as TGTGCCAGCAGCTTCGGGACTAACCAAGAGACCCAGTACTTC.

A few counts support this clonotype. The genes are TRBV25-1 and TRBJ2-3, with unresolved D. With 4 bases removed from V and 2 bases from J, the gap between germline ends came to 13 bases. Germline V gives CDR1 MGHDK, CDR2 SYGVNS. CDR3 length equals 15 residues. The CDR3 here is CASSGPAPDTDTQYF. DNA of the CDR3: TGTGCCAGCAGTGGCCCCGCCCCAGACACAGATACGCAGTATTTT.

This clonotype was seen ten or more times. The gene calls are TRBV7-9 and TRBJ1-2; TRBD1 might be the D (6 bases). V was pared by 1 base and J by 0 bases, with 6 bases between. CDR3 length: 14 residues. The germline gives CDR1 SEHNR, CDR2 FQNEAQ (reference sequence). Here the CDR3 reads CASSLGTANYGYTF. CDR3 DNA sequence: TGTGCCAGCAGCTTAGGGACAGCTAACTATGGCTACACCTTC.